Below, one T cell receptor (beta chain) is given with its context. Its antigen is not known. This entry comes from a study of cytomegalovirus exposure and HLA in healthy donors. Notes on the study in general: The authors later found TCR association rates varying by HLA locus, with DRB1 most and HLA-C fewest.

Amplification used 60 Vbeta primers and 13 Jbeta primers. As originally analysed: Around 10 million of the 60 million to 80 million unique TCR beta chains counted in a later analysis were shared. The data were produced by immunoSEQ multiplex PCR, yet TCRdb's version contains in-frame clones alone and is incomplete. That table supplies the V and J calls and clone size; D and trimming were determined from the DNA. Among about 190,000 clones listed, more than 80% were seen once. With V trimmed by 4 bases and J by 4 bases, 9 bases remained unmatched. Germline values: CDR1 LGHNA, CDR2 YNFKEQ. This CDR3 has 15 amino acids. Those who donated were healthy bone marrow donors.

The chain couples TRBV4-2 to TRBJ1-2; 7 nucleotides align to TRBD1. Sequencing was carried out using PBMCs. The sequence was collected from a boy aged 5 to 17 in good health and CMV-seronegative. The CDR3 DNA reads TGTGCCAGCAGCCTAAACGGGGACAGCACCTATGGCTACACCTTC. Amino acids: CASSLNGDSTYGYTF.